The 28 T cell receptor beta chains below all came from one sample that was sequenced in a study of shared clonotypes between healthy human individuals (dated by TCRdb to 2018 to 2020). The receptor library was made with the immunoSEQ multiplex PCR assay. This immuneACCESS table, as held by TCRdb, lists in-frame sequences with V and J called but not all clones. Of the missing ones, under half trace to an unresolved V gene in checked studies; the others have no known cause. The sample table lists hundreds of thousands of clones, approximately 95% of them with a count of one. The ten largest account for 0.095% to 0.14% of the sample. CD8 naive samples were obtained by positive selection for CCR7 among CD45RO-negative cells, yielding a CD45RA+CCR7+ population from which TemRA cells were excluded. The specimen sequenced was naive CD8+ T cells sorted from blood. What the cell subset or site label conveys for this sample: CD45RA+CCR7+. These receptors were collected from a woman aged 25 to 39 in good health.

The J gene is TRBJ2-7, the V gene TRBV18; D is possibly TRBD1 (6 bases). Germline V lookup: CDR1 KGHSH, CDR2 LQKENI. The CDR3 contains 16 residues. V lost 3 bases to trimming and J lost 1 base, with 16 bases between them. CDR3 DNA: TGTGCCAGCTCACCGACCGACAGGTCCCTATCCTACGAGCAGTACTTC. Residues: CASSPTDRSLSYEQYF.

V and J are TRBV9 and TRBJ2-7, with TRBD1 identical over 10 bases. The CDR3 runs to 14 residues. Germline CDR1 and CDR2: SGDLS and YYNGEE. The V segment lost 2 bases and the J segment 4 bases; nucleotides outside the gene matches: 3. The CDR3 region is CASSVSDRGYEQYF. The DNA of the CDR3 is TGTGCCAGCAGCGTCTCGGACAGGGGGTACGAGCAGTACTTC.

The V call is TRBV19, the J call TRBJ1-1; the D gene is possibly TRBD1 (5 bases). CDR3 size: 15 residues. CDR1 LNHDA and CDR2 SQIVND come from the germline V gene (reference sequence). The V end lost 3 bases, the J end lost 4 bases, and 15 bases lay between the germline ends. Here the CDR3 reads CASSILDSGGTEAFF. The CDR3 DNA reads TGTGCCAGTAGTATCCTAGACAGCGGAGGCACTGAAGCTTTCTTT. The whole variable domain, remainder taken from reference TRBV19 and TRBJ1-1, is DGGITQSPKYLFRKEGQNVTLSCEQNLNHDAMYWYRQDPGQGLRLIYYSQIVNDFQKGDIAEGYSVSREKKESFPLTVTSAQKNPTAFYLCASSILDSGGTEAFFGQGTRLTVV.

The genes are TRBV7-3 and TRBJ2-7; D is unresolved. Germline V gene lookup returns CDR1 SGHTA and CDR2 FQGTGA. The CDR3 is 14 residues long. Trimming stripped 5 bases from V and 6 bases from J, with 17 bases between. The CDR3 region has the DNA TGTGCCAGCAGCCCTGCCGGTAGTTGGGCCGAGCAGTACTTC. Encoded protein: CASSPAGSWAEQYF.

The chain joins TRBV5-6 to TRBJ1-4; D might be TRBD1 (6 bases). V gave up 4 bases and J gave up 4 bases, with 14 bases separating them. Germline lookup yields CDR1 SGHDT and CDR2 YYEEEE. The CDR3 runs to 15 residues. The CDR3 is CASSQETGVNEKLFF. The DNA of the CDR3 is TGTGCCAGCAGCCAGGAGACAGGAGTTAATGAAAAACTGTTTTTT.

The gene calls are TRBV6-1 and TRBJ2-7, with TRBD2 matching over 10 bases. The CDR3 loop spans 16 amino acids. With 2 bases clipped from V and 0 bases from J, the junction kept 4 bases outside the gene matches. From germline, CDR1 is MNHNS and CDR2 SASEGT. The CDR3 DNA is TGTGCCAGCAGTGAATGGGCTAGCGGGAGCTCCTACGAGCAGTACTTC. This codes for CASSEWASGSSYEQYF.

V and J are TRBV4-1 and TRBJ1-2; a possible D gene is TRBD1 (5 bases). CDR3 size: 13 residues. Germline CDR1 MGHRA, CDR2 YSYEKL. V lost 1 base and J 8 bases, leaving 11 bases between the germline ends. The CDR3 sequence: CASSQGGLKGYTF. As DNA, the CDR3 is TGCGCCAGCAGCCAAGGGGGACTAAAGGGCTACACCTTC.

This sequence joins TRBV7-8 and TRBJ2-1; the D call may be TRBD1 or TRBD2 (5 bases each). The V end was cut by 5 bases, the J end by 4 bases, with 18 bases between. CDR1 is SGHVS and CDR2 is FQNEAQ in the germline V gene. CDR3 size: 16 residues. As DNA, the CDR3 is TGTGCCAGCAGCGAATGGGGGAGCGGAGGTTACAATGAGCAGTTCTTC. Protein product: CASSEWGSGGYNEQFF.

The CDR3 loop is CASRATGYEQYF. In DNA, the CDR3 is TGTGCCAGCAGAGCCACAGGGTACGAGCAGTACTTC. The chain couples TRBV6-1 to TRBJ2-7, with D tentatively TRBD1 (6 bases). Trimming removed 6 bases from V and 4 bases from J, with 10 bases in between. The germline V gene encodes CDR1 MNHNS and CDR2 SASEGT. The CDR3 has 12 residues.

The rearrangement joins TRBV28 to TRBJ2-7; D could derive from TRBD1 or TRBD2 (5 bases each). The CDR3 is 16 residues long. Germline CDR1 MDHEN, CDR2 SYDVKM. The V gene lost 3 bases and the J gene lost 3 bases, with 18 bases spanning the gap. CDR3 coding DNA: TGTGCCAGCAGTTTCCCGGGACCCATGTTCGTCTACGAGCAGTACTTC. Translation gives CASSFPGPMFVYEQYF.

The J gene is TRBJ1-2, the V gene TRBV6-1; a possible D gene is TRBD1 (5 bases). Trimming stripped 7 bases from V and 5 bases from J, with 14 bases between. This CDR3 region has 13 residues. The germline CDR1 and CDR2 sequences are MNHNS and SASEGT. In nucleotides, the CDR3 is TGTGCCAGCAAAAGGGGTGGGATTTATGGCTACACCTTC. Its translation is CASKRGGIYGYTF.

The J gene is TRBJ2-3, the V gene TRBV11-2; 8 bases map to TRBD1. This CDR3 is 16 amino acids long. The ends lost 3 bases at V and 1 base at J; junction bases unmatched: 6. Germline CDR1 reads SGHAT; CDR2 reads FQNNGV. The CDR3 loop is CASSFSPGQGTDTQYF. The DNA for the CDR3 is TGTGCCAGCAGCTTCAGTCCGGGACAGGGCACAGATACGCAGTATTTT.

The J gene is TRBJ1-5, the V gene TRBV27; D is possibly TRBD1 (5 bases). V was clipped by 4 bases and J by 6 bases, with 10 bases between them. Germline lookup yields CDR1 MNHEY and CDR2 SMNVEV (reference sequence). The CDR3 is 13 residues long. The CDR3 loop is CASSWGFAQPQHF. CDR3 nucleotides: TGTGCCAGCAGTTGGGGGTTCGCTCAGCCCCAGCATTTT.

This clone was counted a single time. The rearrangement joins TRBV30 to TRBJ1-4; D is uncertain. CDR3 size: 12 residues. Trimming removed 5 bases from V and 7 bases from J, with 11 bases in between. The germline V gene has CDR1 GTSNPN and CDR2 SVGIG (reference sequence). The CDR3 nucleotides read TGTGCCTGGGGCTACCACGGTGAAAAACTGTTTTTT. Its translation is CAWGYHGEKLFF.

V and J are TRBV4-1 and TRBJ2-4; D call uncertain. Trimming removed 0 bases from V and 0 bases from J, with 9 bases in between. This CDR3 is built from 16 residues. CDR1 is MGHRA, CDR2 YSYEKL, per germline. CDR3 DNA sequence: TGCGCCAGCAGCCAAGATTTGCAGCTAGCCAAAAACATTCAGTACTTC. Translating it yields CASSQDLQLAKNIQYF.

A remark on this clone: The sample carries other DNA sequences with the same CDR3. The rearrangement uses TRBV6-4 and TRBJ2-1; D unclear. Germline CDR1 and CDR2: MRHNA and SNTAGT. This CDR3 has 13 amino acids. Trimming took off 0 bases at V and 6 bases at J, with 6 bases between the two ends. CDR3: CASSDSSSNEQFF. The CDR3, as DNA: TGTGCCAGCAGTGACTCATCGAGCAATGAGCAGTTCTTC.

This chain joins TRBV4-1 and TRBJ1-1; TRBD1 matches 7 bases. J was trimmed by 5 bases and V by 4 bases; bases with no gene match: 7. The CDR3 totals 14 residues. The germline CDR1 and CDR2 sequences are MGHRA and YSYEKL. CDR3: CASSLTGEGTEAFF. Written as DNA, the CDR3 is TGCGCCAGCAGCCTAACAGGGGAGGGAACTGAAGCTTTCTTT.

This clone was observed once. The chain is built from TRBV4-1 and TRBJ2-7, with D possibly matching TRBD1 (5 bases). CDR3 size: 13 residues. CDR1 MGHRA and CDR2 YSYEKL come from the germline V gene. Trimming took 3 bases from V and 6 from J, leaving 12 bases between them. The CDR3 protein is CASSHIGAPEQYF. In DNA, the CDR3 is TGCGCCAGCAGCCATATAGGGGCCCCCGAGCAGTACTTC.

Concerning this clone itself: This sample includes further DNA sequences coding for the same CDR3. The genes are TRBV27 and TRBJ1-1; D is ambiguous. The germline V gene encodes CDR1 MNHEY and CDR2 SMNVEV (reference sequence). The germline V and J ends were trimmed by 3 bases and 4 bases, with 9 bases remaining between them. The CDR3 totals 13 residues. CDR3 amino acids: CASSLGRATEAFF. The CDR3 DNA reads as TGTGCCAGCAGTTTGGGGAGGGCCACTGAAGCTTTCTTT.

CDR3 protein: CASSDSGNTEAFF. CDR3 sequence (DNA): TGTGCCAGCAGTGATTCAGGGAACACTGAAGCTTTCTTT. V usage is TRBV2 and J usage is TRBJ1-1; D unresolved. The V gene lost 3 bases and the J gene lost 1 base, with 6 bases spanning the gap. The CDR3 loop spans 13 amino acids. CDR1 is SNHLY, CDR2 FYNNEI, per germline.

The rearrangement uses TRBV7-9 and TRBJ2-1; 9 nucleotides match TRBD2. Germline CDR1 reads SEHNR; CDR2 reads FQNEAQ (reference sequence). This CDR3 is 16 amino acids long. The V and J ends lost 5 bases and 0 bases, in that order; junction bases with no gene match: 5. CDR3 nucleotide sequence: TGTGCCAGCAGCCCTCATAGCGGGGGCTCCTACAATGAGCAGTTCTTC. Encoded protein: CASSPHSGGSYNEQFF.

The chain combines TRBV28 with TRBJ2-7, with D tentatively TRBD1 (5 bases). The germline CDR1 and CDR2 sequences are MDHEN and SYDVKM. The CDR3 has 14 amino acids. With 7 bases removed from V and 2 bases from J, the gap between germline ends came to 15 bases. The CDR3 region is CASTGPDSTYEQYF. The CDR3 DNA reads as TGTGCCAGCACCGGTCCAGACAGCACCTACGAGCAGTACTTC. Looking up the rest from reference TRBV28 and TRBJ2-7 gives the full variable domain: DVKVTQSSRYLVKRTGEKVFLECVQDMDHENMFWYRQDPGLGLRLIYFSYDVKMKEKGDIPEGYSVSREKKERFSLILESASTNQTSMYLCASTGPDSTYEQYFGPGTRLTVT.

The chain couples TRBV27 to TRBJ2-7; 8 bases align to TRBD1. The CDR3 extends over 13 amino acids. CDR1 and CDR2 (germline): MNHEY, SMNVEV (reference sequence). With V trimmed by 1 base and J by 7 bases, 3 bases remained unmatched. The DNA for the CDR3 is TGTGCCAGCAGTTTATGGACAGGGCAAGAGCAGTACTTC. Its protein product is CASSLWTGQEQYF.

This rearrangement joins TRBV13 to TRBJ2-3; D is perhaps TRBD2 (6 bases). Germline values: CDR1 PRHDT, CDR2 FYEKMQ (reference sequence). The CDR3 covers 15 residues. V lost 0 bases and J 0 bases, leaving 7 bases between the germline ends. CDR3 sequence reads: CASSLGSGSTDTQYF. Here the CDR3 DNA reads TGTGCCAGCAGCTTAGGTAGCGGAAGCACAGATACGCAGTATTTT. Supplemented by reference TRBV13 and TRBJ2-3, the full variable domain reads AAGVIQSPRHLIKEKRETATLKCYPIPRHDTVYWYQQGPGQDPQFLISFYEKMQSDKGSIPDRFSAQQFSDYHSELNMSSLELGDSALYFCASSLGSGSTDTQYFGPGTRLTVL.

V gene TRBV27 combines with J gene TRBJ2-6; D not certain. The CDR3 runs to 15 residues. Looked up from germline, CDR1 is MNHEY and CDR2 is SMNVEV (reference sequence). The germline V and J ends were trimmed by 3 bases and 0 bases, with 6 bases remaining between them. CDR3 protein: CASSLWPSGANVLTF. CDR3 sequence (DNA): TGTGCCAGCAGTTTGTGGCCCTCTGGGGCCAACGTCCTGACTTTC.

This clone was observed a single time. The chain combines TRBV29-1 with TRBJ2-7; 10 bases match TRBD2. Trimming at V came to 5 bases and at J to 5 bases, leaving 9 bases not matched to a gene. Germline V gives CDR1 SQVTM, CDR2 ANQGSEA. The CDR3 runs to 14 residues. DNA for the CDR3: TGCAGCGTTCACCTTGCAGCGGGAGGGAACGAGCAGTACTTC. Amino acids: CSVHLAAGGNEQYF.

This chain's CDR3 is CASSSDIRGIEQYF. The CDR3 DNA follows: TGTGCCAGCAGTTCGGACATACGAGGAATTGAGCAGTACTTC. The chain employs TRBV27 and TRBJ2-7; D is perhaps TRBD1 (5 bases). Trimming shortened V by 4 bases and J by 7 bases, and 17 bases separated the two germline ends. This CDR3 comprises 14 residues. The V gene's germline CDR1 is MNHEY and CDR2 SMNVEV (reference sequence).

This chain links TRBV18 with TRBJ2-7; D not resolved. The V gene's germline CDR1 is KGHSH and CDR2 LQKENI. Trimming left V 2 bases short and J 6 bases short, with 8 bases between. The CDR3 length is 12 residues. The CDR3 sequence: CASSPTPPEQYF. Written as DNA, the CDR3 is TGTGCCAGCTCACCAACCCCCCCCGAGCAGTACTTC.